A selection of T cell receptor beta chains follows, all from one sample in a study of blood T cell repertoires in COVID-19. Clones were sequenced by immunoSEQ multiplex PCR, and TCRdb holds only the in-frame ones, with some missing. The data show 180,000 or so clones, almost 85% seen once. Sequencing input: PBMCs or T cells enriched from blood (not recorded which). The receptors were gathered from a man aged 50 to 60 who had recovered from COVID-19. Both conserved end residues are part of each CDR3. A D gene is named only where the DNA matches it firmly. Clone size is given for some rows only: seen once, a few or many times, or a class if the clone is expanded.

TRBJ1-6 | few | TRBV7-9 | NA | CASSSLGQSSPLHF | TGTGCCAGCAGCTCGCTAGGACAGAGTTCACCCCTCCACTTT
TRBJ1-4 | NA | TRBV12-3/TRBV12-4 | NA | CASSSDKEEKLFF | TGTGCCAGCAGTTCTGACAAAGAGGAAAAACTGTTTTTT
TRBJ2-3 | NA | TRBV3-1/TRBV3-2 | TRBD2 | CATGGGLGDTQYF | TGTGCCACCGGGGGAGGGTTAGGAGATACGCAGTATTTT
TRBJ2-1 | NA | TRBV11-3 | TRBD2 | CASSRTLAGGNEQFF | TGTGCCAGCAGCAGAACCCTAGCGGGAGGTAATGAGCAGTTCTTC
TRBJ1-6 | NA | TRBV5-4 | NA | CASSLKETGPNSPLHF | TGTGCCAGCAGCCTCAAGGAGACAGGTCCGAATTCACCCCTCCACTTT
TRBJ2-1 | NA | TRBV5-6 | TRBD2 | CASSLTSGNNEQFF | TGTGCCAGCAGCCTGACTAGCGGTAACAATGAGCAGTTCTTC
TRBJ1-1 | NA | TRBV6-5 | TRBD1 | CASGRTGQDTEAFF | TGTGCCAGCGGGAGGACAGGGCAGGACACTGAAGCTTTCTTT
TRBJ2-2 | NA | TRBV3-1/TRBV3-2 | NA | CASSQDGQMNTGELFF | TGTGCCAGCAGCCAAGACGGACAGATGAACACCGGGGAGCTGTTTTTT
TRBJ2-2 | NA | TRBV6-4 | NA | CASRRDRGTGELFF | TGTGCCAGCAGGAGAGATCGGGGCACCGGGGAGCTGTTTTTT
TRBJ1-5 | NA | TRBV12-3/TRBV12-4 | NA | CASSQREGVPQHF | TGTGCCAGCAGCCAACGAGAGGGGGTGCCCCAGCATTTT
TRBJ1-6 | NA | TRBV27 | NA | CASSFSGNNSPLHF | TGTGCCAGCAGTTTCTCGGGGAATAATTCACCCCTCCACTTT
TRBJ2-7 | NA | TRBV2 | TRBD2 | CASRPRLAGGEQYF | TGTGCCAGCAGGCCCCGACTAGCAGGAGGAGAGCAGTACTTC
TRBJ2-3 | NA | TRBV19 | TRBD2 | CASSITSGVVDTQYF | TGTGCCAGTAGTATTACTAGCGGGGTAGTAGATACGCAGTATTTT
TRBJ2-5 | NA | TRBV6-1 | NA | CASSELDRSETQYF | TGTGCCAGCAGTGAATTAGACAGGTCGGAGACCCAGTACTTC
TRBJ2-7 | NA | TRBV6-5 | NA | CASSTGDRGYEQYF | TGTGCCAGCAGTACGGGAGACCGGGGCTACGAGCAGTACTTC
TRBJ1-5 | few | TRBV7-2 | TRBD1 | CASSSRSGGDQPQHF | TGTGCCAGCAGCTCGCGCTCAGGGGGCGATCAGCCCCAGCATTTT
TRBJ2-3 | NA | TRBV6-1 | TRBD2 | CASSERTSGGRGTQYF | TGTGCCAGCAGTGAGAGGACTAGCGGGGGTCGGGGTACGCAGTATTTT
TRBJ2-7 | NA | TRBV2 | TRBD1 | CASRRTGTDYEQYF | TGTGCCAGCAGGCGTACTGGGACAGACTACGAGCAGTACTTC
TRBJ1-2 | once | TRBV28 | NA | CASSRDSHGYTF | TGTGCCAGCAGCAGAGACAGCCATGGCTACACCTTC
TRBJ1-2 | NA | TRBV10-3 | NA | CAAGPGDYGYTF | TGTGCCGCTGGGCCAGGGGACTATGGCTACACCTTC
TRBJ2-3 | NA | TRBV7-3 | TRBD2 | CASSPSGVPTHTQYF | TGTGCCAGCAGCCCTAGCGGGGTACCCACCCATACGCAGTATTTT
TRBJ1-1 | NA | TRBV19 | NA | CASSIAQSTEAFF | TGTGCCAGTAGTATAGCACAGAGCACTGAAGCTTTCTTT
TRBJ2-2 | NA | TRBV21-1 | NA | CASSTSPGTANTGELFF | TGTGCCAGCAGCACAAGCCCCGGGACAGCGAACACCGGGGAGCTGTTTTTT
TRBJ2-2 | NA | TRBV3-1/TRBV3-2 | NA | CASSQLINRDNRKAGELFF | TGTGCCAGCAGCCAATTAATCAACCGGGACAATAGGAAGGCCGGGGAGCTGTTTTTT
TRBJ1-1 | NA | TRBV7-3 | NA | CASSFSVAGSTEAFF | TGTGCCAGCAGCTTTTCTGTAGCGGGCAGCACTGAAGCTTTCTTT
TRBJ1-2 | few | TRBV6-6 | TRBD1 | CASRDSGQGLLGYTF | TGTGCCAGCAGGGACTCGGGACAGGGGTTATTAGGCTACACCTTC
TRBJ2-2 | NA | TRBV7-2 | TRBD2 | CASTRGGLAGTNTGELFF | TGTGCCAGCACCCGGGGTGGGCTAGCGGGCACGAACACCGGGGAGCTGTTTTTT
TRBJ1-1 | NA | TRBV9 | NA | CASTLYPGNTEAFF | TGTGCCAGCACCCTTTATCCCGGGAACACTGAAGCTTTCTTT
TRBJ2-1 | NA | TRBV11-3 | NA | CASSLEGNINEQFF | TGTGCCAGCAGCTTAGAGGGCAACATCAATGAGCAGTTCTTC
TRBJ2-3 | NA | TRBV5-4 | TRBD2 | CASTPDGGGMDTQYF | TGTGCCAGCACCCCGGACGGGGGAGGGATGGATACGCAGTATTTT
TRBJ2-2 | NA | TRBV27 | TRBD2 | CASSPSGRNTGELFF | TGTGCCAGCAGTCCTAGCGGGAGGAACACCGGGGAGCTGTTTTTT
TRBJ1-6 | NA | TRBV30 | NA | CAWRSLSSPLHF | TGTGCCTGGAGAAGTCTTAGCTCACCCCTCCACTTT
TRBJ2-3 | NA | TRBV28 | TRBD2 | CASSQLAGGPDTQYF | TGTGCCAGCAGCCAACTAGCGGGGGGCCCAGATACGCAGTATTTT
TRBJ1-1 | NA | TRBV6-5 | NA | CASRRGGTEAFF | TGTGCCAGCAGAAGGGGGGGTACTGAAGCTTTCTTT
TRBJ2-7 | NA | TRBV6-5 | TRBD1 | CASSYHGTGNEQYF | TGTGCCAGCAGTTACCATGGGACAGGGAATGAGCAGTACTTC
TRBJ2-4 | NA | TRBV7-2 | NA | CASSFRWVGVKNIQYF | TGTGCCAGCAGCTTTCGTTGGGTAGGAGTCAAAAACATTCAGTACTTC
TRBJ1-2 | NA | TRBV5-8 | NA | CASSLDTGFYGYTF | TGTGCCAGCAGCTTGGATACAGGGTTCTATGGCTACACCTTC
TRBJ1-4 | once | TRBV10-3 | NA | CAISGATNEKLFF | TGTGCCATTTCAGGGGCCACTAATGAAAAACTGTTTTTT
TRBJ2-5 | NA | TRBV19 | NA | CASSRETQYF | TGTGCCAGTAGTCGAGAGACCCAGTACTTC
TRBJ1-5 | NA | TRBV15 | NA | CATSTKGRRPGYPQHF | TGTGCCACCAGCACTAAAGGTAGACGGCCGGGATATCCCCAGCATTTT
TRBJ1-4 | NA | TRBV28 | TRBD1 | CASRDGTVLEKLFF | TGTGCCAGCAGAGACGGGACAGTCCTTGAAAAACTGTTTTTT
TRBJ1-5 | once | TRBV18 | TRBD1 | CASSPQGAQQPQHF | TGTGCCAGCTCACCACAGGGGGCCCAACAGCCCCAGCATTTT
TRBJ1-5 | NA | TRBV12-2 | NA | CASRLGQGHDSNQPQHF | TGTGCAAGTCGCTTGGGACAGGGGCACGATAGCAATCAGCCCCAGCATTTT
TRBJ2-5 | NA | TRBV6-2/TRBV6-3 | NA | CASSYTSPETQYF | TGTGCCAGCAGTTACACTAGCCCGGAGACCCAGTACTTC
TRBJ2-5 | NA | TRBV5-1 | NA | CASSLARVPQETQYF | TGCGCCAGCAGCTTGGCCCGGGTCCCCCAGGAGACCCAGTACTTC
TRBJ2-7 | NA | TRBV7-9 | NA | CASSLGESSYEQYF | TGTGCCAGCAGCTTAGGGGAGAGCTCCTACGAGCAGTACTTC
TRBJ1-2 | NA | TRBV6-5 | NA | CASSYAGRNYGYTF | TGTGCCAGCAGTTATGCGGGGAGGAACTATGGCTACACCTTC
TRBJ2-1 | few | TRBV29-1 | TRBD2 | CSSAGSGFNEQFF | TGCAGCTCAGCGGGATCGGGGTTCAATGAGCAGTTCTTC
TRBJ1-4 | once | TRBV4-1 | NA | CASSQVQGRSEKLFF | TGCGCCAGCAGCCAGGTACAGGGACGGAGTGAAAAACTGTTTTTT
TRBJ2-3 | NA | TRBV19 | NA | CASRLPPDTQYF | TGTGCCAGTAGACTACCGCCAGATACGCAGTATTTT
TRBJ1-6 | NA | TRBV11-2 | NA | CASKGQVDSPLHF | TGTGCCAGCAAAGGCCAGGTGGATTCACCCCTCCACTTT
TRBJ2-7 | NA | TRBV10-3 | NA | CAISGGRERGYEQYF | TGTGCCATCAGTGGGGGGCGGGAGAGAGGGTACGAGCAGTACTTC
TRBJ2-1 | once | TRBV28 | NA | CASSYNNEQFF | TGTGCCAGCAGTTACAACAATGAGCAGTTCTTC
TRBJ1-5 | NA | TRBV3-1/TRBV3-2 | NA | CASSQSRGSNSNQPQHF | TGTGCCAGCAGCCAATCCCGCGGGTCGAATAGCAATCAGCCCCAGCATTTT
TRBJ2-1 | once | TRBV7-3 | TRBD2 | CASSLTSGGAYEQFF | TGTGCCAGCAGTTTAACTAGCGGGGGGGCATATGAGCAGTTCTTC